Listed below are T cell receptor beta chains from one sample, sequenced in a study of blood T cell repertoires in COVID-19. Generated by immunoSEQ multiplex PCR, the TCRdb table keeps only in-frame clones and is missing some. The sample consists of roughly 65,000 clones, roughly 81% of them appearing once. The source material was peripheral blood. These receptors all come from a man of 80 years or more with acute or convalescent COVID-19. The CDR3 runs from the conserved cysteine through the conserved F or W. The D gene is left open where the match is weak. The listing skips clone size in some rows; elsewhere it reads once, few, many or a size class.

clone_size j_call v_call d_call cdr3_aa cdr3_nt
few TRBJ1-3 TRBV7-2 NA CASSLLPLSGNTIYF TGTGCCAGCAGCTTATTACCCCTATCTGGAAACACCATATATTTT
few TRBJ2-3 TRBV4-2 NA CASSQGEGHRTDTQYF TGTGCCAGCAGCCAAGGCGAGGGTCATCGCACAGATACGCAGTATTTT
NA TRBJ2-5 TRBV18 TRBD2 CASSGTSGIETQYF TGTGCCAGCTCAGGGACTAGCGGGATAGAGACCCAGTACTTC
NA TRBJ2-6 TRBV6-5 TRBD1 CASSLQGRYGANVLTF TGTGCCAGCAGTTTACAGGGGCGGTACGGGGCCAACGTCCTGACTTTC
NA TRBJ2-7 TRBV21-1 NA CASSSSTIYEQYF TGTGCCAGCAGCTCCAGTACCATCTACGAGCAGTACTTC
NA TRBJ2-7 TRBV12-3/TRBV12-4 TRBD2 CASGPRREVQYF TGTGCCAGCGGGCCTCGACGGGAGGTGCAGTACTTC
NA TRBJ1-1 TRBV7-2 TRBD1 CASSPYDRGPEAFF TGTGCCAGCAGCCCCTACGACAGGGGCCCTGAAGCTTTCTTT
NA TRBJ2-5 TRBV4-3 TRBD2 CASSQGILAGGPETQYF TGCGCCAGCAGCCAAGGAATACTAGCGGGGGGGCCCGAGACCCAGTACTTC
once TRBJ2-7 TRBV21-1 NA CASSKDLTRLCYEQYF TGTGCCAGCAGCAAAGATCTTACTCGACTCTGCTACGAGCAGTACTTC
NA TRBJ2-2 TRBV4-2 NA CASSQGPSSGELFF TGTGCCAGCAGCCAAGGGCCCTCGTCCGGGGAGCTGTTTTTT
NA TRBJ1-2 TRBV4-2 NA CASSHSETENYGYTF TGTGCCAGCAGCCACTCGGAGACTGAAAACTATGGCTACACCTTC
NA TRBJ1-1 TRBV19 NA CASSPTVNTEAFF TGTGCCAGTAGTCCCACAGTAAACACTGAAGCTTTCTTT
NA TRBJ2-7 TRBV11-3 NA CASSLNGVHEQYF TGTGCCAGCAGCTTAAACGGGGTTCACGAGCAGTACTTC
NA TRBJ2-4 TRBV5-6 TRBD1 CASSVPSGTGKNIQYF TGTGCCAGCAGCGTACCCTCCGGGACAGGGAAAAACATTCAGTACTTC
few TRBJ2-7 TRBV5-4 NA CASSFQRDYEQYF TGTGCCAGCAGCTTTCAGCGAGACTACGAGCAGTACTTC
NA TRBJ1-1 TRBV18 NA CASSSKEDTEAFF TGTGCCAGCTCATCCAAGGAGGACACTGAAGCTTTCTTT
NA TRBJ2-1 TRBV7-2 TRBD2 CASSTQGLAVQKRGNEQFF TGTGCCAGCAGTACACAGGGACTAGCGGTCCAAAAAAGAGGCAATGAGCAGTTCTTC
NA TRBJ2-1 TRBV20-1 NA CSAQGYHEQFF TGCAGTGCGCAGGGGTACCATGAGCAGTTCTTC
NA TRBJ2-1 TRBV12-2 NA CASRLMGLAGGGSYNEQFF TGTGCAAGTCGCTTAATGGGACTAGCGGGAGGTGGTTCCTACAATGAGCAGTTCTTC
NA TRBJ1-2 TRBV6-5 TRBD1 CASSHRGEGYGYTF TGTGCCAGCAGTCACAGGGGGGAGGGCTATGGCTACACCTTC
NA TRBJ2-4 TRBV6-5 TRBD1 CASSYTGQGGDIQYF TGTGCCAGCAGTTACACCGGACAGGGGGGAGACATTCAGTACTTC
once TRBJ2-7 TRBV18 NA CASSHTDREYEQYF TGTGCCAGCTCGCACACCGACAGAGAGTACGAGCAGTACTTC
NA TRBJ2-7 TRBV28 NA CASRTLGRAPREQYF TGTGCCAGCAGAACCCTTGGGCGGGCCCCCCGCGAGCAGTACTTC
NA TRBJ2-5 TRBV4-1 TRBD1 CASSQDRGGWDSSEETQYF TGCGCCAGCAGCCAAGATCGGGGTGGTTGGGACAGCAGCGAAGAGACCCAGTACTTC
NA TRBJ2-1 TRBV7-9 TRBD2 CASSPFGGSYNEQFF TGTGCCAGCAGCCCCTTTGGCGGGAGTTACAATGAGCAGTTCTTC
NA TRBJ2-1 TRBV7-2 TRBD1 CASSAEQGAHEQFF TGTGCCAGCAGCGCCGAACAGGGGGCCCATGAGCAGTTCTTC
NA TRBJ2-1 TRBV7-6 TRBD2 CASSFTGGPPYNEQFF TGTGCCAGCAGCTTTACGGGGGGGCCCCCCTACAATGAGCAGTTCTTC
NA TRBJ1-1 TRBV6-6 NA CASSYSTANTEAFF TGTGCCAGCAGTTACTCGACAGCGAACACTGAAGCTTTCTTT
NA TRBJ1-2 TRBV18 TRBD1 CASSPPGRGSDYGYTF TGTGCCAGCTCACCACCGGGCAGGGGGTCGGACTATGGCTACACCTTC
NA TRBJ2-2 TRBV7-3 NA CASSPVGGSGELFF TGTGCCAGCAGCCCCGTTGGAGGGTCCGGGGAGCTGTTTTTT
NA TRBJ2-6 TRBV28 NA CASSTIDSGANVLTF TGTGCCAGCAGTACCATAGACTCTGGGGCCAACGTCCTGACTTTC
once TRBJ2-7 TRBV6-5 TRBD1 CASSYTGDRGYEQYF TGTGCCAGCAGTTACACAGGGGACAGGGGTTACGAGCAGTACTTC
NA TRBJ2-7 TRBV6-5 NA CASSYTHSYEQYF TGTGCCAGCAGTTACACGCACAGCTACGAGCAGTACTTC
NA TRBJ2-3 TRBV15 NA CATSRVAGADTDTQYF TGTGCCACCAGCAGAGTTGCGGGGGCAGACACAGATACGCAGTATTTT
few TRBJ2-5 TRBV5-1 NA CASSYNQETQYF TGCGCCAGCAGCTACAACCAAGAGACCCAGTACTTC
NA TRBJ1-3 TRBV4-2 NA CASSQGGGNTIYF TGTGCCAGCAGCCAAGGCGGTGGAAACACCATATATTTT
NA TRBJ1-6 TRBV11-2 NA CASSSPGRVSYNSPLHF TGTGCCAGCAGTTCCCCCGGGAGGGTCTCCTATAATTCACCCCTCCACTTT
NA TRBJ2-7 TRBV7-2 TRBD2 CASSSTSGTHYEQYF TGTGCCAGCAGCTCGACTAGCGGTACTCACTACGAGCAGTACTTC
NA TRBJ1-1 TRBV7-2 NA CASSLAGIITEAFF TGTGCCAGCAGCTTGGCAGGGATAATCACTGAAGCTTTCTTT
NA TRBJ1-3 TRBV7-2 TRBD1 CASSLLRGQTSSGNTIYF TGTGCCAGCAGCTTACTAAGGGGACAGACTTCTTCTGGAAACACCATATATTTT